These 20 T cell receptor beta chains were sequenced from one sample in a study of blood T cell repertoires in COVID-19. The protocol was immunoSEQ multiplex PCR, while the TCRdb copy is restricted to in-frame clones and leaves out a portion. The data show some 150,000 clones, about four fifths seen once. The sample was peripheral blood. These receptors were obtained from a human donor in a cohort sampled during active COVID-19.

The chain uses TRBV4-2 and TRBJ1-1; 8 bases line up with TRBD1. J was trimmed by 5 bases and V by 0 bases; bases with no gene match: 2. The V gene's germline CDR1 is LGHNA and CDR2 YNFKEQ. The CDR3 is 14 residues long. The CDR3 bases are TGTGCCAGCAGCCAAGATGACAGGGGTACTGAAGCTTTCTTT. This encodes CASSQDDRGTEAFF.

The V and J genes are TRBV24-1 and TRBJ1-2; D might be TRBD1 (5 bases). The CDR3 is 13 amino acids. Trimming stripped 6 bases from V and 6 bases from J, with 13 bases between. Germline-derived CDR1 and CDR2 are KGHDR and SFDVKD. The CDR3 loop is CATSKRGLDGYTF. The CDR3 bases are TGTGCCACCAGTAAAAGGGGTTTAGATGGCTACACCTTC.

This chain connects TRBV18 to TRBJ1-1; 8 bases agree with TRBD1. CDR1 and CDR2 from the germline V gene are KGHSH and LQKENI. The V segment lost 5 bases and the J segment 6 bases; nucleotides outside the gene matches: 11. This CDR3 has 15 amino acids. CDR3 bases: TGTGCCAGCTCAAAACAGGGGGGTCCCATCGCTGAAGCTTTCTTT. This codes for CASSKQGGPIAEAFF.

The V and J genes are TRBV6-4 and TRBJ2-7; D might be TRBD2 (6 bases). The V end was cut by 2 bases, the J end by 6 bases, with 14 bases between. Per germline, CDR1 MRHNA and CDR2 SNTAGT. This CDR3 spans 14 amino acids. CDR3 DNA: TGTGCCAGCAGTGACATTGGGGAGGCGGGCGAGCAGTACTTC. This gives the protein CASSDIGEAGEQYF.

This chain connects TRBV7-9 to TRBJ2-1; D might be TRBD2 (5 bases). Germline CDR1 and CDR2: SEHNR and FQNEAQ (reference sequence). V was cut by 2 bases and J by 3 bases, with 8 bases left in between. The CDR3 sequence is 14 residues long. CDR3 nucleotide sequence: TGTGCCAGCAGCTTAAACCGGGACTACAATGAGCAGTTCTTC. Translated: CASSLNRDYNEQFF.

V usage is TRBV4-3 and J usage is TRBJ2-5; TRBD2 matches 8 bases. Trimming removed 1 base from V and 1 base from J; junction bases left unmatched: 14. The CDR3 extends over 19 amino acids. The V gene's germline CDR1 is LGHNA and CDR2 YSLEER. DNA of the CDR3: TGCGCCAGCAGCCAAGGCCCTCCCCGGAGCGGGGGCACCCAAGAGACCCAGTACTTC. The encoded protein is CASSQGPPRSGGTQETQYF.

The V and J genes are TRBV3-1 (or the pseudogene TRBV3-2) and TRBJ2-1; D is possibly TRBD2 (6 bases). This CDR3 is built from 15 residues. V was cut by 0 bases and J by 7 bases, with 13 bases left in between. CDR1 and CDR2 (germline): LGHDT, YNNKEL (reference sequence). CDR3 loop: CASSQDWAGRNEQFF. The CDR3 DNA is TGTGCCAGCAGCCAAGATTGGGCGGGGAGGAATGAGCAGTTCTTC.

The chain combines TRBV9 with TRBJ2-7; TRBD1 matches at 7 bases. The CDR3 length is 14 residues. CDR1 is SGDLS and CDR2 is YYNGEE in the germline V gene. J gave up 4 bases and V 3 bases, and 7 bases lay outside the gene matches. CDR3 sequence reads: CASSADRQGYEQYF. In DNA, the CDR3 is TGTGCCAGCAGCGCGGACCGACAGGGTTACGAGCAGTACTTC.

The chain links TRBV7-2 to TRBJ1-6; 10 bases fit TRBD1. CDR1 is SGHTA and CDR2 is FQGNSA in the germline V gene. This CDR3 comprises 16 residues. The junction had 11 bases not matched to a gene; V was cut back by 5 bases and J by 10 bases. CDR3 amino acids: CASSPGTGALGSPLHF. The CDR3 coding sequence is TGTGCCAGCAGCCCAGGGACAGGGGCGTTAGGATCACCCCTCCACTTT.

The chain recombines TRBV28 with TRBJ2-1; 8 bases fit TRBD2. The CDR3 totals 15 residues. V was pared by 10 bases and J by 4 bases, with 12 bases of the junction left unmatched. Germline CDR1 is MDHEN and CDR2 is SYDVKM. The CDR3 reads CAIKQGSGVYNEQFF. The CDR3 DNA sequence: TGTGCCATCAAACAAGGTAGCGGGGTGTACAATGAGCAGTTCTTC.

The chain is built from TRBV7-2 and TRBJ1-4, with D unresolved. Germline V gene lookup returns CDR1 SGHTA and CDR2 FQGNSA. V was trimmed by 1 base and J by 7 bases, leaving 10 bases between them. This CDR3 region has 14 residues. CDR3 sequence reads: CASSLGGQGEKLFF. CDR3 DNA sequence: TGTGCCAGCAGCTTAGGAGGCCAAGGTGAAAAACTGTTTTTT. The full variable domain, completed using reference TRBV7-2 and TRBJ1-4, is GAGVSQSPSNKVTEKGKDVELRCDPISGHTALYWYRQSLGQGLEFLIYFQGNSAPDKSGLPSDRFSAERTGGSVSTLTIQRTQQEDSAVYLCASSLGGQGEKLFFGSGTQLSVL.

CDR3: CSVSTGANEKLFF. The CDR3 nucleotides are TGCAGCGTATCCACGGGGGCTAATGAAAAACTGTTTTTT. The chain links TRBV29-1 to TRBJ1-4; tentatively, D is TRBD1 (5 bases). Germline CDR1 SQVTM, CDR2 ANQGSEA. Trimming shortened V by 6 bases and J by 3 bases, and 11 bases separated the two germline ends. This CDR3 has 13 residues.

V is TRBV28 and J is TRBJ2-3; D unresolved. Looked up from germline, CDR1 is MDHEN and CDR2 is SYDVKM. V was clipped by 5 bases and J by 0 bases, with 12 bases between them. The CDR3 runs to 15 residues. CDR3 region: CASSPPAASTDTQYF. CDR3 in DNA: TGTGCCAGCAGTCCACCCGCCGCGAGCACAGATACGCAGTATTTT.

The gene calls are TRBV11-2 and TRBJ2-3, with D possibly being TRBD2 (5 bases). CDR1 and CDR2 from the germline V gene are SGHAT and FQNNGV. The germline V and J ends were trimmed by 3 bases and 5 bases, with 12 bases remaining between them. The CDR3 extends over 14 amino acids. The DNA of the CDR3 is TGTGCCAGCAGCTTGGCTAGCCCGCAAGATACGCAGTATTTT. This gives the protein CASSLASPQDTQYF.

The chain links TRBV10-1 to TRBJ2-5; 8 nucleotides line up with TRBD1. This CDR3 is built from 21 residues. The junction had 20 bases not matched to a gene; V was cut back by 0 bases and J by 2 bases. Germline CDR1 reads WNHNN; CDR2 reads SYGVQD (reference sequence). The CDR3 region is CASSESSSGGGPNTTQETQYF. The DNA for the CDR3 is TGCGCCAGCAGTGAGTCGAGTTCAGGGGGCGGACCCAACACCACACAAGAGACCCAGTACTTC.

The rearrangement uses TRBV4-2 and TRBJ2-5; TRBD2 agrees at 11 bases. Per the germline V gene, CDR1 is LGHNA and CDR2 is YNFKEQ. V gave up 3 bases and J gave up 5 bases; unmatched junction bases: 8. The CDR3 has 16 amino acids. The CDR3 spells CASSHLAGGGRETQYF. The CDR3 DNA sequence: TGTGCCAGCAGCCACCTAGCGGGGGGCGGCAGGGAGACCCAGTACTTC.

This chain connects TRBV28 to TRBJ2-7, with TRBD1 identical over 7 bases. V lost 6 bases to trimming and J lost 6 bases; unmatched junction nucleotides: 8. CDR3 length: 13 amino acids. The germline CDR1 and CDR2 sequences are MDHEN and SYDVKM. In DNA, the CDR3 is TGTGCCAGCAGACTACAGGGGACCGGCGAGCAGTACTTC. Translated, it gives CASRLQGTGEQYF.

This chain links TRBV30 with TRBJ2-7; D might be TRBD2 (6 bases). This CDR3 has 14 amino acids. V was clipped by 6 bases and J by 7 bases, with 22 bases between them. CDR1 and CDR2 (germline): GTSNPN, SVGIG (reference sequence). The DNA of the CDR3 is TGTGCCTGTCTTGGAGGGAACTGGCTCCTTGAGCAGTACTTC. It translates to CACLGGNWLLEQYF. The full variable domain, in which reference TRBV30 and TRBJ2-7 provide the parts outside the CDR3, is SQTIHQWPATLVQPVGSPLSLECTVEGTSNPNLYWYRQAAGRGLQLLFYSVGIGQISSEVPQNLSASRPQDRQFILSSKKLLLSDSGFYLCACLGGNWLLEQYFGPGTRLTVT.

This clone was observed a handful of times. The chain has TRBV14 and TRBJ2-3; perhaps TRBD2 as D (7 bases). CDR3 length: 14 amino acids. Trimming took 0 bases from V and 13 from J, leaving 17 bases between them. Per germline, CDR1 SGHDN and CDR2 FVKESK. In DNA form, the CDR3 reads TGTGCCAGCAGCCAAGATCCACGGGGGGCTAAAAAGTATTTT. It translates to CASSQDPRGAKKYF.

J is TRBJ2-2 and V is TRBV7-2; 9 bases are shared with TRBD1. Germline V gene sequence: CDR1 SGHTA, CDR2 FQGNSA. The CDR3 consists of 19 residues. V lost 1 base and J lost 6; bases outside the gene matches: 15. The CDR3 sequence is CASSLVSLGQGLMAGELFF. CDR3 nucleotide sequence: TGTGCCAGCAGCTTAGTTTCCTTGGGACAGGGATTAATGGCCGGGGAGCTGTTTTTT.